The rows below give T cell receptor beta chains drawn from one sample of a study of T cell responses to AZD1222 COVID-19 vaccine. Only in-frame clones appear in the TCRdb table, and some are missing; sequencing was by immunoSEQ multiplex PCR. The repertoire holds roughly 140,000 clones, with 88% as singletons. Source: peripheral blood, taken on day 0 of MenACWY control vaccination. The receptor set was obtained from an adult in good health. The CDR3 runs from the conserved cysteine through the conserved F or W. Fields, in order: CDR3 protein, D gene, V gene, CDR3 length. D genes are given only for firm matches.

CDR3aa: CASSRTDTLKLFF
d_gene: .
v_gene: TRBV14
len: 13

CDR3aa: CASTEIANTGELFF
d_gene: .
v_gene: TRBV7-3
len: 14

CDR3aa: CASSQNRGLLAKNIQYF
d_gene: .
v_gene: TRBV5-1
len: 17

CDR3aa: CASSYASGWNGYTF
d_gene: .
v_gene: TRBV6-2/TRBV6-3
len: 14

CDR3aa: CASSVRGQNTEAFF
d_gene: TRBD1
v_gene: TRBV5-1
len: 14

CDR3aa: CSVRQGADQPQHF
d_gene: TRBD1
v_gene: TRBV29-1
len: 13

CDR3aa: CASAREFNQPQHF
d_gene: .
v_gene: TRBV9
len: 13

CDR3aa: CASSQDYNAGSEAFF
d_gene: .
v_gene: TRBV4-3
len: 15

CDR3aa: CASSLMAGEATQYF
d_gene: .
v_gene: TRBV5-8
len: 14

CDR3aa: CASSQGTGGSPLHF
d_gene: .
v_gene: TRBV3-1/TRBV3-2
len: 14

CDR3aa: CASSPAGNTEAFF
d_gene: .
v_gene: TRBV18
len: 13

CDR3aa: CASSFWQEYEQYF
d_gene: .
v_gene: TRBV6-2/TRBV6-3
len: 13

CDR3aa: CASSQLGTDQETQYF
d_gene: TRBD1
v_gene: TRBV4-1
len: 15

CDR3aa: CASSQVAGGGSNQPQHF
d_gene: .
v_gene: TRBV4-1
len: 17

CDR3aa: CASSPVEPTNIQYF
d_gene: .
v_gene: TRBV18
len: 14

CDR3aa: CASGQGAVNEKLFF
d_gene: TRBD1
v_gene: TRBV5-1
len: 14

CDR3aa: CAISESTGRSPLHF
d_gene: .
v_gene: TRBV10-3
len: 14

CDR3aa: CASSLAGTSGWLSEQFF
d_gene: TRBD2
v_gene: TRBV7-2
len: 17

CDR3aa: CASSQTAGEGGFSYGYTF
d_gene: .
v_gene: TRBV4-2
len: 18